Listed below are T cell receptor beta chains from one sample, sequenced in a study of T-cell reconstitution after alpha-beta-depleted transplantation in children. In TCRdb, the PCR reads were re-called with MiXCR into one record per CDR3 protein. Altogether 350,000 to 450,000 distinct CDR3 sequences are present, about an eighth being singletons, with the ten largest covering around 4.5%. Specimen: PBMCs, collected from the stem cell graft. All receptors derive from a human donor who donated a stem cell graft to a child with Fanconi anemia. CDR3s include the opening cysteine and the closing phenylalanine or tryptophan. The D gene is left open where the match is weak. Not every row has a clone size; where given, it reads once, few, many or a size class.

j_gene | v_gene | d_gene | abundance | CDR3aa | CDR3nt
TRBJ2-2 | TRBV27 | . | . | CASSLRDSGGELFF | TGTGCCAGCAGCCTCCGGGACTCAGGGGGGGAGCTGTTTTTT
TRBJ1-5 | TRBV4-3 | . | few | CASSQDQGPYQPQHF | TGCGCCAGCAGCCAAGACCAGGGGCCTTATCAGCCCCAGCATTTT
TRBJ1-2 | TRBV11-2 | TRBD1 | few | CASSLVGQGATGYTF | TGTGCCAGCAGCTTAGTGGGACAGGGGGCGACTGGCTACACCTTC
TRBJ2-1 | TRBV4-2 | TRBD1 | few | CASSQPIGGQGDRAEQFF | TGTGCCAGCAGCCAACCAATTGGGGGACAGGGAGATAGAGCTGAGCAGTTCTTC
TRBJ2-5 | TRBV7-2 | . | few | CASSWRSKRETQYF | TGTGCCAGCAGCTGGCGCTCAAAGCGGGAGACCCAGTACTTC
TRBJ2-7 | TRBV2 | . | many | CASSAGYEQYF | TGTGCCAGCAGTGCCGGTTACGAGCAGTACTTC
TRBJ1-1 | TRBV7-9 | . | few | CASIRSGMNTEAFF | TGTGCCAGCATCCGTTCGGGCATGAACACTGAAGCTTTCTTT
TRBJ1-2 | TRBV5-1 | TRBD1 | many | CASKPFPGTDSHLDYGYTF | TGCGCCAGCAAACCCTTCCCCGGGACAGATTCCCATTTGGACTATGGCTACACCTTC
TRBJ2-3 | TRBV7-6 | . | . | CASSLVHSEGPDTQYF | TGTGCCAGCAGCTTAGTTCACAGTGAGGGCCCAGATACGCAGTATTTT
TRBJ1-2 | TRBV30 | . | . | CAWSTGRQLYGYTF | TGTGCCTGGAGTACGGGGCGACAGCTCTATGGCTACACCTTC
TRBJ2-2 | TRBV7-3 | . | . | CASSFDGRGAGELFF | TGTGCCAGCAGCTTTGATGGCAGGGGCGCCGGGGAGCTGTTTTTT
TRBJ1-5 | TRBV12-3/TRBV12-4 | . | many | CASSPATGYQPQHF | TGTGCCAGCAGTCCCGCGACAGGATATCAGCCCCAGCATTTT
TRBJ2-7 | TRBV9 | . | . | CASSPLASSYEQYF | TGTGCCAGCAGCCCCCTAGCTTCGAGTTACGAGCAGTACTTC
TRBJ1-1 | TRBV9 | . | few | CASSVAAGAGEAFF | TGTGCCAGCAGCGTAGCGGCAGGGGCGGGTGAAGCTTTCTTT
TRBJ2-1 | TRBV5-6 | . | few | CASSLERFTYNEQFF | TGTGCCAGCAGCTTGGAGAGGTTTACCTACAATGAGCAGTTCTTC
TRBJ2-3 | TRBV5-1 | . | . | CASRLQVAADTQYF | TGCGCCAGCAGATTACAAGTTGCGGCAGATACGCAGTATTTT
TRBJ2-2 | TRBV5-1 | . | few | CASSLPLGGLGGELFF | TGCGCCAGCAGCTTACCGCTCGGAGGTCTAGGCGGGGAGCTGTTTTTT
TRBJ2-2 | TRBV7-8 | . | many | CASSSQGLNTGELFF | TGTGCCAGCAGCTCGCAGGGGCTGAACACCGGGGAGCTGTTTTTT
TRBJ1-5 | TRBV30 | TRBD1 | . | CAWSLMGQGFNQPQHF | TGTGCCTGGAGCCTTATGGGACAGGGGTTTAATCAGCCCCAGCATTTT
TRBJ1-1 | TRBV11-2 | TRBD1 | . | CASSLTRDSYYSEAFF | TGTGCCAGCAGCCTCACCAGGGACAGTTACTATTCGGAAGCTTTCTTT
TRBJ2-1 | TRBV10-2 | TRBD1 | many | CASSRTGGINEQFF | TGCGCCAGCAGTCGGACAGGGGGCATTAATGAGCAGTTCTTC
TRBJ2-6 | TRBV6-2/TRBV6-3 | . | many | CASRPSGANVLTF | TGTGCCAGCAGACCCTCTGGGGCCAACGTCCTGACTTTC
TRBJ2-3 | TRBV7-8 | . | . | CASSPYTSGGTDTQYF | TGTGCCAGCAGCCCTTACACTAGTGGGGGCACAGATACGCAGTATTTT
TRBJ2-1 | TRBV4-2 | . | many | CASSQDLGRSSYNEQFF | TGTGCCAGCAGCCAAGATTTGGGAAGGAGCTCCTACAATGAGCAGTTCTTC
TRBJ2-3 | TRBV20-1 | . | . | CSAKTGLTSTDTQYF | TGCAGTGCAAAAACGGGCTTGACTAGCACAGATACGCAGTATTTT
TRBJ2-1 | TRBV29-1 | . | many | CSVVGGHNEQFF | TGCAGCGTTGTGGGGGGACACAATGAGCAGTTCTTC
TRBJ2-3 | TRBV5-4 | . | . | CASSSERGTDTQYF | TGTGCCAGCAGCTCCGAGCGGGGCACAGATACGCAGTATTTT
TRBJ2-7 | TRBV27 | . | few | CASSFNDGGANEQYF | TGTGCCAGCAGTTTCAATGACGGAGGAGCCAACGAGCAGTACTTC